This TCR beta chain was captured in a study of T-cell reconstitution after alpha-beta-depleted transplantation in children. The study's findings and limits: Surviving recipient T cells and intrathymic progenitors accounted for some patients' high TCRbeta diversity at day 60. About two months after transplant, alpha-beta T cells reportedly came from several hundred expanded graft clones. Most T-cell counts and diversity one year after the transplant came from T cells that were newly produced.

The authors prepared the TCRbeta library with unique molecular identifiers. From the PCR reads, TCRdb called clonotypes with MiXCR, one entry per CDR3 protein. The sample yields some 840,000 distinct CDR3 sequences, roughly 16% seen once. This clonotype was found a few times. Antigen specificity is unknown. This specimen consisted of PBMCs, mostly from graft donor cells, obtained 360 days after TCRalphabeta/CD19-depleted stem cell transplant. The sequence derives from a male patient aged 5 to 17 who had a stem cell transplant for acute lymphoblastic leukemia, so the T cells may come from the graft donor.

DNA of the CDR3: TGTGCTAGTGGTTTGGTACATGGCCAAGGATCCGGGGAGCTGTTTTTT. Translating it yields CASGLVHGQGSGELFF. The chain carries TRBV12-5 and TRBJ2-2; D uncertain. CDR3 length: 16 residues. Trimming removed 0 bases from V and 6 bases from J, with 14 bases in between. Germline V gene sequence: CDR1 LGHNT, CDR2 FRNRAP. The full variable domain, with the rest looked up from reference TRBV12-5 and TRBJ2-2, is DARVTQTPRHKVTEMGQEVTMRCQPILGHNTVFWYRQTMMQGLELLAYFRNRAPLDDSGMPKDRFSAEMPDATLATLKIQPSEPRDSAVYFCASGLVHGQGSGELFFGEGSRLTVL.